This T cell receptor beta chain was identified during a study of regulatory T cells in long-lasting Graves disease. Arm-PCR of CDR3 regions and iRepertoire HTBI primers were the basis on which TCR beta libraries were built. TCRdb independently ran MiXCR on the multiplex PCR reads; one entry per CDR3 protein. The repertoire includes some 430,000 distinct CDR3 sequences, around a fifth of them detected once, and roughly 7.1% sits in the top ten. On this clonotype itself: Its antigen is undetermined.

The time point was: persistent/refractory GD, antithyroid drugs over 5 years with positive TRAb. Construction of the TCR library relied on RNA isolated from PBMCs. Broader study findings: Accuracy was possibly reduced by small sample size.

This receptor was obtained from a female donor with Graves disease. Sequenced here: peripheral blood mononuclear cells (PBMCs), sampled when the disease was refractory, from a patient treated with antithyroid drugs.

CDR3 in amino acids: CASSSPGQGKGTQYF. In DNA form, the CDR3 reads TGTGCCAGCAGTTCTCCGGGACAGGGAAAAGGGACCCAGTACTTC. This chain connects TRBV12-3 or TRBV12-4 to TRBJ2-5; TRBD1 aligns across 9 bases. The CDR3 spans 15 residues. The junction had 10 bases not matched to a gene; V was cut back by 4 bases and J by 7 bases.